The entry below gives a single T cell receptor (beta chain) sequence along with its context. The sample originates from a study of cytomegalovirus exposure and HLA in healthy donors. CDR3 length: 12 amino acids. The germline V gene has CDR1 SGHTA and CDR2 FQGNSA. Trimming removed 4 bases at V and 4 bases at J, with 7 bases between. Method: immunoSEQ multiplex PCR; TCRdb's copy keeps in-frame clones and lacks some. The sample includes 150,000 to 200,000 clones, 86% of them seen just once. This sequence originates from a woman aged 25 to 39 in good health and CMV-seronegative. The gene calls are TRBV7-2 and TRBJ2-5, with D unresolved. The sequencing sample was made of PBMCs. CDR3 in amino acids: CASSSAAETQYF. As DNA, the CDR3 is TGTGCCAGCAGCTCCGCCGCAGAGACCCAGTACTTC.